One T cell receptor (beta chain) is described in this entry. The data are from a study of blood T cell repertoires in COVID-19. Study at large: Whether acute or convalescent, the COVID-19 samples came from the United States, Italy and Spain. In each case, the material was cDNA or gDNA derived from T cells, B-cell-depleted T cells, or PBMCs.

CDR1 is MGHRA, CDR2 YSYEKL, per germline. The V end lost 1 base, the J end lost 6 bases, and 6 bases lay between the germline ends. The CDR3 runs to 13 residues. As handled by the study authors: Estimation of nucleated cell counts was performed using reference gene primer amplification. Sequenced by immunoSEQ multiplex PCR; TCRdb stores in-frame clones only, minus some. The V and J calls and clone size come from that table; D and trimming were worked out from the DNA. The sample has tens of thousands of clones, 78% seen once. Sequenced: peripheral blood. This TCR was sampled from a human donor in a cohort sampled during active COVID-19. The gene calls are TRBV4-1 and TRBJ2-2; D is perhaps TRBD1 (5 bases). Here the CDR3 reads CASSQGGPGELFF. Written as DNA, the CDR3 is TGCGCCAGCAGCCAAGGGGGCCCCGGGGAGCTGTTTTTT.